The 21 T cell receptor beta chains listed next were all sequenced from one sample in a study of vaccination and CD4 T cells after COVID-19. These receptors have no known antigen. Treatment defined: approximately nine-day PBMC culture with coronavirus spike peptide pools or control peptides (ViraFEST assay). The Oncomine TCR Beta short-read assay sequenced DNA from cultured CD4+ T cells. TCRdb ran MiXCR on the PCR reads and lists one entry per CDR3 protein. The sample contains 9,000 to 13,000 distinct CDR3 sequences, 30% of which appear only once. This sample comprised CD4+ T cells from blood, cultured in vitro, obtained after SARS-CoV-2 vaccination. The origin of the receptors is a human donor who had recovered from COVID-19.

This clonotype turned up a few times. The rearrangement links TRBV7-9 to TRBJ1-6; no clear D gene. This CDR3 has 12 residues. Trimming removed 1 base at V and 14 bases at J, with 9 bases between. Germline values: CDR1 SEHNR, CDR2 FQNEAQ (reference sequence). DNA of the CDR3: TGTGCCAGCAGCTTAGGCGTCGGTTCCCTCCACTTT. Protein: CASSLGVGSLHF.

This chain joins TRBV20-1 and TRBJ2-1; 8 positions agree with TRBD2. With 3 bases clipped from V and 0 bases from J, the junction kept 4 bases outside the gene matches. Germline V gives CDR1 DFQATT, CDR2 SNEGSKA (reference sequence). CDR3 length equals 15 residues. The DNA of the CDR3 is TGCAGTGCTAGTGGTGGGACTAGCTCCTACAATGAGCAGTTCTTC. Translating it yields CSASGGTSSYNEQFF.

Only a few counts were recorded for this clonotype. The rearrangement uses TRBV20-1 and TRBJ1-2, with 8 bases that match TRBD1. This CDR3 comprises 15 residues. J lost 7 bases, V lost 6 bases, and 16 bases had no gene match. The germline gives CDR1 DFQATT, CDR2 SNEGSKA (reference sequence). The CDR3 nucleotides read TGCAGTGCAGTCAACCCCGGACAGGGTACGCGTGGCTACACCTTC. Protein: CSAVNPGQGTRGYTF.

The chain couples TRBV18 to TRBJ2-7; D is unresolved. This CDR3 spans 14 amino acids. Germline CDR1 and CDR2: KGHSH and LQKENI. The V and J ends lost 6 bases and 7 bases respectively, with 19 bases between them. The CDR3 nucleotides read TGTGCCAGCTCTCCGCTCGGACGCCAGAGGGAGCAGTACTTC. This encodes CASSPLGRQREQYF.

J is TRBJ2-3 and V is TRBV6-2 or TRBV6-3; D ambiguous. V lost 2 bases to trimming and J lost 5 bases, with 11 bases between them. This CDR3 has 14 amino acids. Germline V gene lookup returns CDR1 MNHEY and CDR2 SVGEGT. The DNA of the CDR3 is TGTGCCAGCAGTTACGGCGGAACACAAGATACGCAGTATTTT. This sequence encodes CASSYGGTQDTQYF.

In this sample, this clonotype turned up a few times. The rearrangement uses TRBV27 and TRBJ1-5; TRBD1 might be the D (6 bases). The CDR3 has 16 residues. Germline V gene lookup returns CDR1 MNHEY and CDR2 SMNVEV (reference sequence). The ends were cut back, 6 bases at V and 0 bases at J, with 15 bases in the middle. The DNA for the CDR3 is TGTGCCAGCAGGAGAGGGGGTCTCAATAGCAATCAGCCCCAGCATTTT. Protein sequence: CASRRGGLNSNQPQHF.

Concerning this clonotype itself: One end of the junction is discordant with germline, which a read error may explain. V and J are TRBV18 and TRBJ2-1; maybe TRBD2 (5 bases). CDR1 and CDR2 from the germline V gene are KGHSH and LQKENI. The CDR3 consists of 11 residues. CDR3 bases: TGTGCCAGCTCACCAGGTGGGAGTGGACCCTTC. It encodes CASSPGGSGPF.

The genes are TRBV6-1 and TRBJ2-5, with 9 bases lining up with TRBD2. V was pared by 4 bases and J by 5 bases, with 8 bases of the junction left unmatched. The CDR3 has 15 amino acids. CDR1 and CDR2 from the germline V gene are MNHNS and SASEGT. The CDR3 here is CASSGLAVFRETQYF. The CDR3 DNA sequence: TGTGCCAGCAGTGGACTAGCGGTATTTCGGGAGACCCAGTACTTC.

This clonotype came up a few times. J is TRBJ1-1 and V is TRBV20-1, with D possibly matching TRBD1 (6 bases). Trimming stripped 0 bases from V and 3 bases from J, with 8 bases between. This CDR3 has 13 amino acids. Germline values: CDR1 DFQATT, CDR2 SNEGSKA (reference sequence). CDR3 protein: CSAREGADTEAFF. CDR3 in DNA: TGCAGTGCTAGAGAGGGGGCAGACACTGAAGCTTTCTTT.

The chain carries TRBV28 and TRBJ1-5, with D unclear. Germline values: CDR1 MDHEN, CDR2 SYDVKM. V shed 5 bases and J shed 0 bases, with 5 bases lying between them. CDR3 length: 13 residues. The CDR3 here is CASSTLSNQPQHF. DNA of the CDR3: TGTGCCAGCAGTACCCTTAGCAATCAGCCCCAGCATTTT.

This rearrangement joins TRBV2 to TRBJ1-6, with D unresolved. Trimming removed 4 bases from V and 8 bases from J, with 9 bases in between. The CDR3 has 13 residues. Germline V gene data show CDR1 as SNHLY and CDR2 as FYNNEI. The CDR3 region is CASSGRRDSPLHF. The CDR3 region has the DNA TGTGCCAGCAGTGGGAGACGGGATTCACCCCTCCACTTT.

The V call is TRBV27, the J call TRBJ2-1; 11 nucleotides agree with TRBD1. CDR3 size: 16 residues. Germline V CDR1 and CDR2: MNHEY, SMNVEV (reference sequence). V lost 7 bases to trimming and J lost 3 bases; unmatched junction nucleotides: 8. CDR3 DNA: TGTGCCAGCACCCGAGCCGGGACAGGGGGCTACAATGAGCAGTTCTTC. Its protein product is CASTRAGTGGYNEQFF.

This chain connects TRBV20-1 to TRBJ2-7; the match to TRBD1 covers 7 bases. This CDR3 spans 16 amino acids. Trimming removed 1 base from V and 2 bases from J; junction bases left unmatched: 11. Germline V gene lookup returns CDR1 DFQATT and CDR2 SNEGSKA (reference sequence). For the CDR3, the DNA is TGCAGTGCTAGAGTAGGTCAGGGGGAATTAGCCTACGAGCAGTACTTC. This codes for CSARVGQGELAYEQYF.

This chain connects TRBV11-3 to TRBJ2-1, with TRBD1 as a possible D gene (6 bases). The CDR3 loop spans 12 amino acids. Germline V gene data show CDR1 as SGHNT and CDR2 as YENEEA. Between the trimmed V and J ends, which lost 4 bases and 7 bases, there was a span of 8 bases. Here the CDR3 reads CASSSQGNEQFF. In DNA, the CDR3 is TGTGCCAGCAGCTCACAGGGAAATGAGCAGTTCTTC.

This clonotype has a handful of counts. This chain uses TRBV6-5 with TRBJ1-2; TRBD1 agrees at 9 bases. Per germline, CDR1 MNHEY and CDR2 SVGAGI. V shed 3 bases and J 4 bases; nucleotides not matched to a gene: 12. There are 17 residues in the CDR3. DNA of the CDR3: TGTGCCAGCAGTTATGGGACAGGGATGAGAGGCCTCTATGGCTACACCTTC. Its translation is CASSYGTGMRGLYGYTF.

This clonotype was observed a handful of times. V is TRBV27 and J is TRBJ1-5; D remains ambiguous. The V gene's germline CDR1 is MNHEY and CDR2 SMNVEV (reference sequence). This CDR3 has 14 residues. With 3 bases removed from V and 5 bases from J, the gap between germline ends came to 11 bases. In DNA, the CDR3 is TGTGCCAGCAGTTTGGTGCAGGAAGATCAGCCCCAGCATTTT. It is translated as CASSLVQEDQPQHF.

The chain combines TRBV4-3 with TRBJ1-4, with D tentatively TRBD1 (6 bases). The length of the CDR3 is 14 residues. CDR1 and CDR2 from the germline V gene are LGHNA and YSLEER. V lost 5 bases and J 5 bases, leaving 12 bases between the germline ends. CDR3 in amino acids: CASSGQLQNEKLFF. The CDR3 DNA reads TGCGCCAGCAGCGGACAGCTTCAGAATGAAAAACTGTTTTTT.

Only a few counts were recorded for this clonotype. V usage is TRBV5-4 and J usage is TRBJ2-7; 7 bases fit TRBD1. Trimming removed 5 bases from V and 2 bases from J; junction bases left unmatched: 10. The length of the CDR3 is 15 residues. CDR1 SGHNT and CDR2 YYREEE come from the germline V gene (reference sequence). The CDR3 sequence: CASSSGLQGAYEQYF. The CDR3 nucleotides are TGTGCCAGCAGTTCTGGACTGCAGGGGGCCTACGAGCAGTACTTC.

This clonotype turned up a few times. V and J are TRBV6-1 and TRBJ1-5; 9 bases map to TRBD1. Germline CDR1 reads MNHNS; CDR2 reads SASEGT. The CDR3 has 14 amino acids. J was trimmed by 4 bases and V by 6 bases; bases with no gene match: 4. This CDR3 reads CASRQDRGNQPQHF. In DNA form, the CDR3 reads TGTGCCAGCAGGCAGGACAGGGGTAATCAGCCCCAGCATTTT.

This clonotype came up a few times. The chain uses TRBV6-1 and TRBJ2-1; 7 bases line up with TRBD2. The CDR3 extends over 13 amino acids. V lost 8 bases to trimming and J lost 11 bases; unmatched junction nucleotides: 12. The germline V gene has CDR1 MNHNS and CDR2 SASEGT. CDR3 nucleotides: TGTGCCAGCTTCCCCAGCGGGGTCGCTAAGCAGTTCTTC. Its protein product is CASFPSGVAKQFF.

The chain links TRBV18 to TRBJ1-4, with TRBD1 matching over 9 bases. Germline V gives CDR1 KGHSH, CDR2 LQKENI. J lost 7 bases, V lost 4 bases, and 7 bases had no gene match. This CDR3 contains 15 residues. The CDR3 nucleotides are TGTGCCAGCTCACGAAGACAGGGGGATCCTGAAAAACTGTTTTTT. It specifies CASSRRQGDPEKLFF. Based on the CDR3 plus reference TRBV18 and TRBJ1-4, the full variable domain is NAGVMQNPRHLVRRRGQEARLRCSPMKGHSHVYWYRQLPEEGLKFMVYLQKENIIDESGMPKERFSAEFPKEGPSILRIQQVVRGDSAAYFCASSRRQGDPEKLFFGSGTQLSVL.